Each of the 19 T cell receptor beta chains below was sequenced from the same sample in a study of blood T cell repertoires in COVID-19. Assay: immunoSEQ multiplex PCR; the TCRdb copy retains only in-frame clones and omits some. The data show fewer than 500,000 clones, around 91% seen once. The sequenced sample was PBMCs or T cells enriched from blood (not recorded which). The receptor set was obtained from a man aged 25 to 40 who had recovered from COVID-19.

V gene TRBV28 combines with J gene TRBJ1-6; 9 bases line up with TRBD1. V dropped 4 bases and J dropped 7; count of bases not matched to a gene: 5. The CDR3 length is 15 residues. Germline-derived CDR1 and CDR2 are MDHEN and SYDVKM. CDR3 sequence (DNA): TGTGCCAGCAGTTCGCGAGGACAGGGGAATTCACCCCTCCACTTT. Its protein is CASSSRGQGNSPLHF.

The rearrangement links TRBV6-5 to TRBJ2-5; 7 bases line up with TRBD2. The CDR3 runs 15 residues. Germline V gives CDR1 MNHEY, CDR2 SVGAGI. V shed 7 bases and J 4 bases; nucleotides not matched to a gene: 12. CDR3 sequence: CASNPLARGGETQYF. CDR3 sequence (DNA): TGTGCCAGCAACCCACTAGCGCGCGGAGGAGAGACCCAGTACTTC.

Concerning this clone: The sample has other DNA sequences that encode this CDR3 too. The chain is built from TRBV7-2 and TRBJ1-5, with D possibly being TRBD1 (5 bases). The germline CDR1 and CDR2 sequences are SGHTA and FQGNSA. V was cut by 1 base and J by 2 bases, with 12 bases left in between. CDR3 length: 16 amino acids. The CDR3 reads CASSLGGGLGNQPQHF. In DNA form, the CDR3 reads TGTGCCAGCAGCTTAGGGGGGGGATTAGGCAATCAGCCCCAGCATTTT.

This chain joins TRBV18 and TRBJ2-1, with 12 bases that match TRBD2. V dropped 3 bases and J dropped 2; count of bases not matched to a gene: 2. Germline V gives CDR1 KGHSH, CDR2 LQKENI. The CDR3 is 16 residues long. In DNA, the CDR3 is TGTGCCAGCTCACCTACTAGCGGGGGGACCTACAATGAGCAGTTCTTC. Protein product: CASSPTSGGTYNEQFF.

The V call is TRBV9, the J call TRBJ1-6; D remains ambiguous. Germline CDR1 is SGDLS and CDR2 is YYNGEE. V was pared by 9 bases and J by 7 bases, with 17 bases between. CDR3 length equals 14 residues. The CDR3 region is CATAPGNANSPLHF. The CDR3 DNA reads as TGTGCCACCGCCCCCGGGAATGCAAATTCACCCCTCCACTTT. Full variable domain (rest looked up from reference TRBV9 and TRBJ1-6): DSGVTQTPKHLITATGQRVTLRCSPRSGDLSVYWYQQSLDQGLQFLIQYYNGEERAKGNILERFSAQQFPDLHSELNLSSLELGDSALYFCATAPGNANSPLHFGNGTRLTVT.

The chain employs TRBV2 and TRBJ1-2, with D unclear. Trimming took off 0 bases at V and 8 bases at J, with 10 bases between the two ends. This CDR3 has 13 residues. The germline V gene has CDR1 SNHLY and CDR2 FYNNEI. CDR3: CASSEASGRGYTF. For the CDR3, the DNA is TGTGCCAGCAGTGAAGCCTCGGGTCGGGGCTACACCTTC.

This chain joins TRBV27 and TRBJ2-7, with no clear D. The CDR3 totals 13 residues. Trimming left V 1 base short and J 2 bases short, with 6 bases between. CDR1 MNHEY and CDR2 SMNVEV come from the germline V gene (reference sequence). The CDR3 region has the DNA TGTGCCAGCAGTTTATACAGAGCCTACGAGCAGTACTTC. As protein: CASSLYRAYEQYF.

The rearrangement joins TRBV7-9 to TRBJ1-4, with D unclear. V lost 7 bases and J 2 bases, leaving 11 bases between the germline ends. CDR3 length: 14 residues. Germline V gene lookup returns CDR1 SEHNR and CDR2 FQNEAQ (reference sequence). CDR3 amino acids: CASIGFGTNEKLFF. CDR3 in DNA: TGTGCCAGCATCGGGTTTGGGACTAATGAAAAACTGTTTTTT.

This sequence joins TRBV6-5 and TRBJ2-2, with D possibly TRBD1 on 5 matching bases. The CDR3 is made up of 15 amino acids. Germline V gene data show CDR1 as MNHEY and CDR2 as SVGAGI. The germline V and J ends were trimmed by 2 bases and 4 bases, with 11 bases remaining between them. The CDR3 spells CASSYARGRTGELFF. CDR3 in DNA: TGTGCCAGCAGTTACGCTAGGGGCCGCACCGGGGAGCTGTTTTTT.

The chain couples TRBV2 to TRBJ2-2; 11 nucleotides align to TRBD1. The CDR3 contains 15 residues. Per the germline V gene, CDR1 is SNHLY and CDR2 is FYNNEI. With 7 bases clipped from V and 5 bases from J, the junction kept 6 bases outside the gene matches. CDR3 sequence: CASTWGTGGTGELFF. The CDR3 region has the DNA TGTGCCAGCACTTGGGGGACAGGGGGTACCGGGGAGCTGTTTTTT.

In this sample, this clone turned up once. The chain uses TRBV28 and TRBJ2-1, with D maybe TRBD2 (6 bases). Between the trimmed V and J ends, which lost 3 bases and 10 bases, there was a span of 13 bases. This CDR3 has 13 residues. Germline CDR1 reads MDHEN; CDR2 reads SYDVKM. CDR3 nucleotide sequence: TGTGCCAGCAGTTTGGGGGGAGTTGGAGAGCAGTTCTTC. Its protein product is CASSLGGVGEQFF.

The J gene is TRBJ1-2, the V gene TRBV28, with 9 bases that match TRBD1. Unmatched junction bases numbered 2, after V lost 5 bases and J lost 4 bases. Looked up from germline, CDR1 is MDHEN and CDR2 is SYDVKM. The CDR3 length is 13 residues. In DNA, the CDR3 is TGTGCCAGCAGTGCGACAGGGGGCTATGGCTACACCTTC. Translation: CASSATGGYGYTF.

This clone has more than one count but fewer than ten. CDR3 coding DNA: TGTGCCTCAGGGGATTTTAACTATGGCTACACCTTC. It translates to CASGDFNYGYTF. The chain recombines TRBV24-1 with TRBJ1-2, with D perhaps matching TRBD1 (6 bases). In germline, CDR1 is KGHDR, CDR2 SFDVKD. V shed 12 bases and J shed 1 base, with 11 bases lying between them. CDR3 length: 12 residues.

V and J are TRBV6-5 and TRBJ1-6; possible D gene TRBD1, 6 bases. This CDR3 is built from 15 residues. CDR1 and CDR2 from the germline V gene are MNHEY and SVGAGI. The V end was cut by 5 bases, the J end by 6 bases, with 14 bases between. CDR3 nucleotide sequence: TGTGCCAGCAGTAAGGTGGGCAGGGGTAATTCACCCCTCCACTTT. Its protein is CASSKVGRGNSPLHF.

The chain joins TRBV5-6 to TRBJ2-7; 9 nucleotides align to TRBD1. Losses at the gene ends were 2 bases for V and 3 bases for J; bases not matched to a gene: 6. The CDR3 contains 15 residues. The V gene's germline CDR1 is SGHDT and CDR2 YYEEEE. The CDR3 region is CASSFLTGGSYEQYF. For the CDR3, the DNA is TGTGCCAGCAGCTTCCTGACAGGGGGTAGCTACGAGCAGTACTTC. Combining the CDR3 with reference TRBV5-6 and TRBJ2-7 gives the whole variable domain DAGVTQSPTHLIKTRGQQVTLRCSPKSGHDTVSWYQQALGQGPQFIFQYYEEEERQRGNFPDRFSGHQFPNYSSELNVNALLLGDSALYLCASSFLTGGSYEQYFGPGTRLTVT.

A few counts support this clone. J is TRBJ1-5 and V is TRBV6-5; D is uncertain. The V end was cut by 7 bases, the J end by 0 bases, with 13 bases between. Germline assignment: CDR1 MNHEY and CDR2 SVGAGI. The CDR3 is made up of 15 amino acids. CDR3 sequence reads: CASTATRTSNQPQHF. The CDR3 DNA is TGTGCCAGCACCGCGACACGAACTAGCAATCAGCCCCAGCATTTT.

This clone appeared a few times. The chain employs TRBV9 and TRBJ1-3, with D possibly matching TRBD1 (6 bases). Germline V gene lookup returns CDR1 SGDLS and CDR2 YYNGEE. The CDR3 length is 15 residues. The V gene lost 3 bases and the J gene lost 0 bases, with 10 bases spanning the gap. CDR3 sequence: CASSAGQSSGNTIYF. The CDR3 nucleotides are TGTGCCAGCAGCGCCGGACAGAGCTCTGGAAACACCATATATTTT.

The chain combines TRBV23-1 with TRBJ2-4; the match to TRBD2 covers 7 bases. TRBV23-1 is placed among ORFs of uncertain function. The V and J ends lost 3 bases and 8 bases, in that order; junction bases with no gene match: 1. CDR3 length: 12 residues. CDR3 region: CASSQGGDIQYF. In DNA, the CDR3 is TGCGCCAGCAGTCAGGGAGGGGACATTCAGTACTTC.

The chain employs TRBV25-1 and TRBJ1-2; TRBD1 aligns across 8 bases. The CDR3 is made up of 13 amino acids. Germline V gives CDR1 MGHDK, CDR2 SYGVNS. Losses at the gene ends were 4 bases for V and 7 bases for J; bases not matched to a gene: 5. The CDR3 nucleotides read TGTGCCAGCAGTGTTACAGGGGGAGCTGGCTACACCTTC. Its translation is CASSVTGGAGYTF.